What follows describes a single T cell receptor beta chain. In germline, CDR1 is SGHVS, CDR2 FNYEAQ. CDR3 length: 17 amino acids. The ends lost 5 bases at V and 7 bases at J; junction bases unmatched: 12. The record originates from a study of tumor-infiltrating lymphocytes in localized non-small cell lung cancer. Sequencing used immunoSEQ multiplex PCR; TCRdb keeps in-frame clones, though not all of them. The sample yields about 8,900 clones, approximately 74% seen once. The receptor's source is a human donor with non-small cell lung cancer. The chain joins TRBV7-6 to TRBJ2-2; the match to TRBD2 covers 11 bases. The material sequenced was uninvolved lung tissue not adjacent to the tumor. The CDR3: CASSPSTSGSANGELFF. In DNA, the CDR3 is TGTGCCAGCAGCCCAAGTACTAGCGGGAGTGCGAACGGGGAGCTGTTTTTT.